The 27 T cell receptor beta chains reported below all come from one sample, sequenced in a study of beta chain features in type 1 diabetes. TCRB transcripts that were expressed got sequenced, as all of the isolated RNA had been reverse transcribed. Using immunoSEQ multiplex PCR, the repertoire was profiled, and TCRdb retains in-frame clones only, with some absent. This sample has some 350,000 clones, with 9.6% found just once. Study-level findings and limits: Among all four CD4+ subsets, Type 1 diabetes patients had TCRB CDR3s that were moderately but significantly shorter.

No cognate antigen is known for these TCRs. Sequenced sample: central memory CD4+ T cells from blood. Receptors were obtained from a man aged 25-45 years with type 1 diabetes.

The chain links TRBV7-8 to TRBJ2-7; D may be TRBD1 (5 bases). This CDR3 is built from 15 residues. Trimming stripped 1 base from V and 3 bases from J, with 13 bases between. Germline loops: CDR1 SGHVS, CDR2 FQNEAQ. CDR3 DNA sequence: TGTGCCAGCAGCTTAGGTCCAGGGATTTACTACGAGCAGTACTTC. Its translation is CASSLGPGIYYEQYF.

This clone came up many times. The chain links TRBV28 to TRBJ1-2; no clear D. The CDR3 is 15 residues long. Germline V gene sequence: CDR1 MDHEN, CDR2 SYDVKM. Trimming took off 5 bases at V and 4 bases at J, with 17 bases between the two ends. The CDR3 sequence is CASSPTAWRPYGYTF. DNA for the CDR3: TGTGCCAGCAGTCCTACGGCCTGGCGGCCCTATGGCTACACCTTC.

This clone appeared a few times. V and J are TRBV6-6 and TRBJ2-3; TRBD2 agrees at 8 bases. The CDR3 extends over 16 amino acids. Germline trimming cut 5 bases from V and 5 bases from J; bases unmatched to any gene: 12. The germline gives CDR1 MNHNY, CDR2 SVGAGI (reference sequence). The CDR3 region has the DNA TGTGCCAGCAGTACCACGGGAGGGCCCGGGGTAGATACGCAGTATTTT. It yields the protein CASSTTGGPGVDTQYF.

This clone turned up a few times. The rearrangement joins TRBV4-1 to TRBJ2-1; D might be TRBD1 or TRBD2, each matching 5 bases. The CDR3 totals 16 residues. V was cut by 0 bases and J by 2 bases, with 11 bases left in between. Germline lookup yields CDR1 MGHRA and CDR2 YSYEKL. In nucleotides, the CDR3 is TGCGCCAGCAGCCAAGAAAACGTGGGACCCTACAATGAGCAGTTCTTC. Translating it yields CASSQENVGPYNEQFF.

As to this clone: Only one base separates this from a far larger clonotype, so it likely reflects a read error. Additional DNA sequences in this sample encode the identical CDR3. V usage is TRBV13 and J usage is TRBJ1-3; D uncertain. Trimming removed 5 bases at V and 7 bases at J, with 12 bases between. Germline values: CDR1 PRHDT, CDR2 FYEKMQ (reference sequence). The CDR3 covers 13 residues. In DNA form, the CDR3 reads TGTGCCAGCAGCCATTTAGCGGGGAACACCATATATTTT. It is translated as CASSHLAGNTIYF.

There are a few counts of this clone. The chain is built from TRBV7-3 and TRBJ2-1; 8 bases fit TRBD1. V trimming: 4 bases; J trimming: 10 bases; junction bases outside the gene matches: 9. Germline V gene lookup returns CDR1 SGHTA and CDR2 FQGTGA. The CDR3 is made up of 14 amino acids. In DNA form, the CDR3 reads TGTGCCAGCAGCTCCGGGACAGGTGTTGAAGAGCAGTTCTTC. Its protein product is CASSSGTGVEEQFF.

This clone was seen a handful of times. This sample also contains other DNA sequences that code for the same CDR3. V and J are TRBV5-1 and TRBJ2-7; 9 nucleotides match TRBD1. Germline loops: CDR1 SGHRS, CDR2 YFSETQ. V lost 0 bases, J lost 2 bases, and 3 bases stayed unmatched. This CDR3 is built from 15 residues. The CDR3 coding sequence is TGCGCCAGCAGCTTGGGAGGGACAGGGACCTACGAGCAGTACTTC. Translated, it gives CASSLGGTGTYEQYF. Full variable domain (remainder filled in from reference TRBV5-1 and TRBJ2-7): KAGVTQTPRYLIKTRGQQVTLSCSPISGHRSVSWYQQTPGQGLQFLFEYFSETQRNKGNFPGRFSGRQFSNSRSEMNVSTLELGDSALYLCASSLGGTGTYEQYFGPGTRLTVT.

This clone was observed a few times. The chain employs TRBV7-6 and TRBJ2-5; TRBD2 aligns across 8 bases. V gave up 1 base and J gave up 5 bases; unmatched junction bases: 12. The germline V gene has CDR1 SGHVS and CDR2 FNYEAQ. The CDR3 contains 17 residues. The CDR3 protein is CASSLVQASGLGETQYF. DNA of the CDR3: TGTGCCAGCAGCTTAGTCCAGGCTAGCGGGTTGGGGGAGACCCAGTACTTC.

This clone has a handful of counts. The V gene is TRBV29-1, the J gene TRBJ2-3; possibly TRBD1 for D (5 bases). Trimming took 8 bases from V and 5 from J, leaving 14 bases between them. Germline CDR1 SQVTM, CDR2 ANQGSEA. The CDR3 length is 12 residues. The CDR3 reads CSLDTRKDTQYF. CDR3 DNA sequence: TGCAGCCTGGACACCCGTAAAGATACGCAGTATTTT.

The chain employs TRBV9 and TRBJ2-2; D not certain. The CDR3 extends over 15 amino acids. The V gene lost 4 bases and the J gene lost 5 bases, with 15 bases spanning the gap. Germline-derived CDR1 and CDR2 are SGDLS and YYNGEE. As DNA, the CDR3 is TGTGCCAGCAGCTCAGGAAAAAGGGAAACCGGGGAGCTGTTTTTT. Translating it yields CASSSGKRETGELFF.

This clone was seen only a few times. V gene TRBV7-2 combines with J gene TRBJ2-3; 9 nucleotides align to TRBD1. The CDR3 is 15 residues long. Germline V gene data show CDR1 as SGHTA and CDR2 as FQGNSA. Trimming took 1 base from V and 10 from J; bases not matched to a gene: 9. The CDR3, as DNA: TGTGCCAGCAGCTTAGGGGGGGGACAGGGTTACTCGCAGTATTTT. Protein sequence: CASSLGGGQGYSQYF.

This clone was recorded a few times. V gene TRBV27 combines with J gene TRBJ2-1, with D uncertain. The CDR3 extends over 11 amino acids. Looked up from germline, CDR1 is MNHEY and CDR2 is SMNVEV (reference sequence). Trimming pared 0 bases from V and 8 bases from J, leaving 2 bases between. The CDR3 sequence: CASSLSDEQFF. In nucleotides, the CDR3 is TGTGCCAGCAGTTTATCGGATGAGCAGTTCTTC.

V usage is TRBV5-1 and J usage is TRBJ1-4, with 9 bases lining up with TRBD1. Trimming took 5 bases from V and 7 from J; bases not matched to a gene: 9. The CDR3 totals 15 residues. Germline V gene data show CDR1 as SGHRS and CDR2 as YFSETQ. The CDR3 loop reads CASSPRGTGSEKLFF. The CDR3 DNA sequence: TGCGCCAGCAGTCCCCGGGGGACAGGGAGTGAAAAACTGTTTTTT.

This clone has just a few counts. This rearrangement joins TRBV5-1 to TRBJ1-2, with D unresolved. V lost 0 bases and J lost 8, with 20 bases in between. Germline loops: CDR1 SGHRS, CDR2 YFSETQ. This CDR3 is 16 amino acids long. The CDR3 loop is CASSLGRLLDVKGYTF. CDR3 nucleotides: TGCGCCAGCAGCTTGGGGAGGTTGTTGGACGTTAAAGGCTACACCTTC.

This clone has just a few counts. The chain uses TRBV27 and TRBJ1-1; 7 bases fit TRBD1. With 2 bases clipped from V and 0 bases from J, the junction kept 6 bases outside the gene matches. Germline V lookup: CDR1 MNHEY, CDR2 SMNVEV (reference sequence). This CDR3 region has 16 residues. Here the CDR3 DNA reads TGTGCCAGCAGTTTACGGATTGGACAGGTGAACACTGAAGCTTTCTTT. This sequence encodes CASSLRIGQVNTEAFF.

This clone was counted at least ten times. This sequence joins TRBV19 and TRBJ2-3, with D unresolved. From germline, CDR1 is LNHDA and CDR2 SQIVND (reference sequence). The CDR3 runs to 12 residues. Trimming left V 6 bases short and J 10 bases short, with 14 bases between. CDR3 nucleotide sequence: TGTGCCAGTAGATCAACTTGGCTCGCGCAGTATTTT. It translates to CASRSTWLAQYF.

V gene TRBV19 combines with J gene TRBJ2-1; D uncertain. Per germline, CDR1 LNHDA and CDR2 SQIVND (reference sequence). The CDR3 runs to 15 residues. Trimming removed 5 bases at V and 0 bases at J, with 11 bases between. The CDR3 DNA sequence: TGTGCCAGTAGTGTCATCACGAGCTCCTACAATGAGCAGTTCTTC. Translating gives CASSVITSSYNEQFF.

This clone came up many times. This chain's CDR3 is CAWSQDSTSGTTDTQYF. The CDR3, as DNA: TGTGCCTGGAGTCAAGACTCGACTAGCGGGACTACAGATACGCAGTATTTT. The chain recombines TRBV30 with TRBJ2-3, with 11 bases matching TRBD2. V lost 2 bases to trimming and J lost 3 bases; unmatched junction nucleotides: 10. CDR3 length: 17 amino acids. From germline, CDR1 is GTSNPN and CDR2 SVGIG (reference sequence). The full variable domain, with the rest looked up from reference TRBV30 and TRBJ2-3, is SQTIHQWPATLVQPVGSPLSLECTVEGTSNPNLYWYRQAAGRGLQLLFYSVGIGQISSEVPQNLSASRPQDRQFILSSKKLLLSDSGFYLCAWSQDSTSGTTDTQYFGPGTRLTVL.

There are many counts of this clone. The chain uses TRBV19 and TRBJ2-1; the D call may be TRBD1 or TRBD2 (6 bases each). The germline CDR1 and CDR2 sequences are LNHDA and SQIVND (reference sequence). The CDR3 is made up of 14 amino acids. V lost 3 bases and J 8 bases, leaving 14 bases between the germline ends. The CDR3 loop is CASSMQGRGDEQFF. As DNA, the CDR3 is TGTGCCAGTAGTATGCAGGGTAGGGGGGATGAGCAGTTCTTC.

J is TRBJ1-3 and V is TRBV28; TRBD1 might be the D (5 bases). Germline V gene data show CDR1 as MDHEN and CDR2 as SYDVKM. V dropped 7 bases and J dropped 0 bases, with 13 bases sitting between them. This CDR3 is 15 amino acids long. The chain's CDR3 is CASTVQGISGNTIYF. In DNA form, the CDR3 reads TGTGCCAGCACCGTGCAGGGTATCTCTGGAAACACCATATATTTT.

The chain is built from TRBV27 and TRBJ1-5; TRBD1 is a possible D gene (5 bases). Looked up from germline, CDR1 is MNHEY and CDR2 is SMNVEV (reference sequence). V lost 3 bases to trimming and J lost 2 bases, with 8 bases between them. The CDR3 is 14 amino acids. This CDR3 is CASSLGRGNQPQHF. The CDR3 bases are TGTGCCAGCAGTTTGGGCAGGGGCAATCAGCCCCAGCATTTT.

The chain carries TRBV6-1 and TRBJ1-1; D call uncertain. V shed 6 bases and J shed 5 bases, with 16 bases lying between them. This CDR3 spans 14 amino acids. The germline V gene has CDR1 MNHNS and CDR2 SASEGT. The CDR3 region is CASSLSQDGTEAFF. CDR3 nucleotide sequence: TGTGCCAGCAGCCTCAGCCAGGATGGGACTGAAGCTTTCTTT.

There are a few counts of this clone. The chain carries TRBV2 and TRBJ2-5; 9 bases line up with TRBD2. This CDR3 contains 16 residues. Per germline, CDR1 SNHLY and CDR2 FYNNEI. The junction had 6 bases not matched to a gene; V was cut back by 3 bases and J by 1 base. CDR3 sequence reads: CASSEGASGAQETQYF. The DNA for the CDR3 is TGTGCCAGCAGTGAGGGGGCTAGCGGGGCCCAAGAGACCCAGTACTTC.

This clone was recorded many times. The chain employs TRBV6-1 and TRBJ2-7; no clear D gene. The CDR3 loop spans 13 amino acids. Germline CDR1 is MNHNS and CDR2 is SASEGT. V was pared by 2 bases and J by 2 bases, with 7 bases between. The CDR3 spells CASSELPPYEQYF. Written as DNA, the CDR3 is TGTGCCAGCAGTGAACTGCCCCCCTACGAGCAGTACTTC.

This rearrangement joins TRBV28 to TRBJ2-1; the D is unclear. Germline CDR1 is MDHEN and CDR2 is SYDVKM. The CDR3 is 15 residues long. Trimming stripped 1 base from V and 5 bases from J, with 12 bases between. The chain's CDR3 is CASSLFSASDNEQFF. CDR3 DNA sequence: TGTGCCAGCAGTTTATTCTCGGCGTCGGACAATGAGCAGTTCTTC.

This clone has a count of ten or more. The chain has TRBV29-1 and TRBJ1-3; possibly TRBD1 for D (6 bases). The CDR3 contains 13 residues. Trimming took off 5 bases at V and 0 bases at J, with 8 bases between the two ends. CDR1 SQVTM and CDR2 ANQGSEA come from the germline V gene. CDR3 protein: CSVSRGSGNTIYF. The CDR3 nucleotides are TGCAGCGTTAGCAGGGGCTCTGGAAACACCATATATTTT.

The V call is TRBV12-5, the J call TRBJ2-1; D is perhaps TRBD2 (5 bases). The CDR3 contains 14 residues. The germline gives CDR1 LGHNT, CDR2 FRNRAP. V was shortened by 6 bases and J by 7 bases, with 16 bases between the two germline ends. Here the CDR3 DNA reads TGTGCTAGTGGCCTATCATATAGGAGGAATGAGCAGTTCTTC. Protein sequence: CASGLSYRRNEQFF. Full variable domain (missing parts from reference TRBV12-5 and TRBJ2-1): DARVTQTPRHKVTEMGQEVTMRCQPILGHNTVFWYRQTMMQGLELLAYFRNRAPLDDSGMPKDRFSAEMPDATLATLKIQPSEPRDSAVYFCASGLSYRRNEQFFGPGTRLTVL.